These T cell receptor beta chains were read from a single sample in a study of shared clonotypes between healthy human individuals. Repertoires were generated with immunoSEQ multiplex PCR, while TCRdb's copy carries only in-frame clones and drops some. Of 850,000 to 1,200,000 clones detected, under 80% appear once; the ten largest clones hold about 1.5%. Sample: memory CD4+ T cells sorted from blood. All receptors derive from a man aged 18-30 years in good health. The CDR3 runs from the conserved cysteine through the conserved F or W. The D gene is left open where the match is weak. Clone sizes are given selectively: once, few, many, or a class where the clone is expanded.

clone_size d_call j_call v_call cdr3_nt cdr3_aa
- - TRBJ2-3 TRBV6-5 TGTGCCAGCAGCCCGGGTAGGGGGACAGATACGCAGTATTTT CASSPGRGTDTQYF
- - TRBJ1-6 TRBV19 TGTGCCAGTAGTAGAGAGGACGGCTCACCCCTCCACTTT CASSREDGSPLHF
- TRBD1 TRBJ2-3 TRBV6-1 TGTGCCAGCAGTGGAAGACAGGGGAAGACAGATACGCAGTATTTT CASSGRQGKTDTQYF
- - TRBJ2-7 TRBV9 TGTGCCAGCAGCGCCCGGGAAGGGATAACCTACGAGCAGTACTTC CASSAREGITYEQYF
few - TRBJ2-1 TRBV28 TGTGCCAGCAGTCTGGGGGCCGGATACTACAATGAGCAGTTCTTC CASSLGAGYYNEQFF
- TRBD1 TRBJ2-2 TRBV29-1 TGCAGCGGTGCCCGGGACAGGGGGCGCGGCACCGGGGAGCTGTTTTTT CSGARDRGRGTGELFF
- - TRBJ2-3 TRBV4-1 TGCGCCAGCAGCCAAGATTGGCCAGCTGCGGATACGCAGTATTTT CASSQDWPAADTQYF
once - TRBJ2-7 TRBV18 TGTGCCAGCTCACCGGGGAGCTCCTACGAGCAGTACTTC CASSPGSSYEQYF
- - TRBJ1-2 TRBV7-2 TGTGCCAGCAGCTTAGAGGGGGGCTATGGCTACACCTTC CASSLEGGYGYTF
- - TRBJ2-7 TRBV5-6 TGTGCCAGCAGCCCCGTGTGGAACAGGGTCGACTACGAGCAGTACTTC CASSPVWNRVDYEQYF
few - TRBJ2-7 TRBV14 TGTGCCAGCAGCCAAGACAGGGGGGCCGGTGGGGAGCAGTACTTC CASSQDRGAGGEQYF
- TRBD1 TRBJ2-3 TRBV5-4 TGTGCCAGCAGCGAGGACAGGGGGCGCACAGATACGCAGTATTTT CASSEDRGRTDTQYF
many - TRBJ1-2 TRBV6-6 TGTGCCAGCAGCGCCCGTTTGGGGGCGGATGGCTACACCTTC CASSARLGADGYTF
- - TRBJ1-1 TRBV19 TGTGCCAGTAGTATGCTGACGGTGAACACTGAAGCTTTCTTT CASSMLTVNTEAFF
- TRBD1 TRBJ1-4 TRBV4-2 TGTGCCAGCAGCTCATCCCGGACAGGGTCTCGGGAAAAACTGTTTTTT CASSSSRTGSREKLFF
- - TRBJ2-5 TRBV30 TGTGCCTGGAGTGTACGACTGGGAGGGACCCAGTACTTC CAWSVRLGGTQYF
- TRBD1 TRBJ2-6 TRBV18 TGTGCCAGCTCACCATGGGTCCCCGGGACAGGATCCTCTGGGGCCAACGTCCTGACTTTC CASSPWVPGTGSSGANVLTF
few TRBD1 TRBJ2-7 TRBV19 TGTGCCAGTAGTACCTCCGGGACAGGGAGCGAGCAGTACTTC CASSTSGTGSEQYF
few TRBD2 TRBJ2-7 TRBV4-3 TGCGCCAGCAGCCAAGACCCCCTAGCGGGGGAGCAGTACTTC CASSQDPLAGEQYF
- TRBD2 TRBJ2-3 TRBV4-3 TGCGCCAGCAGTCTTAATCCCGGGACTAGCAATCCAGATACGCAGTATTTT CASSLNPGTSNPDTQYF
- TRBD2 TRBJ2-5 TRBV7-9 TGTGCCAGCAGCTTTACTCGGACTAGCGGGGGGAAAGAGACCCAGTACTTC CASSFTRTSGGKETQYF
- TRBD1 TRBJ2-3 TRBV5-1 TGCGCCAGCAGCTTGGGGGACAGGGAAATAGATACGCAGTATTTT CASSLGDREIDTQYF
few TRBD2 TRBJ2-1 TRBV5-1 TGCGCCAGCAGCTTTGCGGGAGGGCGCTCCTACAATGAGCAGTTCTTC CASSFAGGRSYNEQFF
- - TRBJ2-2 TRBV2 TGTGCCAGCAGTGAGGTGGAGGGGGGGACCGGGGAGCTGTTTTTT CASSEVEGGTGELFF
- - TRBJ2-7 TRBV5-4 TGTGCCAGCAGCTTGGTCAATACCTACGAGCAGTACTTC CASSLVNTYEQYF
- TRBD1 TRBJ1-2 TRBV7-3 TGTGCCAGCAGCTTAGAATCAGGGGGGAACTATGGCTACACCTTC CASSLESGGNYGYTF
- - TRBJ1-1 TRBV7-9 TGTGCCAGCAGCGCGGCGGGAAGGGCGAACACTGAAGCTTTCTTT CASSAAGRANTEAFF
few - TRBJ2-7 TRBV7-9 TGTGCCAGCAGCTTAGGGAAACAGGGACGGAGCTCCTACGAGCAGTACTTC CASSLGKQGRSSYEQYF
- TRBD2 TRBJ2-7 TRBV28 TGTGCCAGCAGCTCTGCATCCGGGGGGGTCCGGGAGCAGTACTTC CASSSASGGVREQYF
- TRBD1 TRBJ1-2 TRBV10-3 TGTGCCATCAGTGAGGTAACGACAGGGGCGAACTATGGCTACACCTTC CAISEVTTGANYGYTF
- - TRBJ1-1 TRBV19 TGTGCCAGTAGTATTGGGCGGCTGAACACTGAAGCTTTCTTT CASSIGRLNTEAFF
- - TRBJ2-2 TRBV7-3 TGTGCCAGCAGCTTAACGGTTACAGGGAACACCGGGGAGCTGTTTTTT CASSLTVTGNTGELFF
- - TRBJ2-6 TRBV4-3 TGCGCCAGCAGCGTTCAGGTCGGCTCTGGGGCCAACGTCCTGACTTTC CASSVQVGSGANVLTF
- - TRBJ1-2 TRBV29-1 TGCAGCGTTGAAAAGAACACTAACTATGGCTACACCTTC CSVEKNTNYGYTF
- TRBD1 TRBJ2-1 TRBV4-1 TGCGCCAGCAGCCAAGATCCCGGACAGGGCGTTCTAGATGAGCAGTTCTTC CASSQDPGQGVLDEQFF
- TRBD1 TRBJ1-1 TRBV7-9 TGTGCCAGCAGCCAAGACAGGGGCGGCACTGAAGCTTTCTTT CASSQDRGGTEAFF
- - TRBJ1-3 TRBV6-1 TGTGCCAGCAGTGAAGCGGGAACTGGAAACACCATATATTTT CASSEAGTGNTIYF
- TRBD2 TRBJ2-2 TRBV2 TGTGCCAGCAGTGTGCGGGGGGGCACCGGGGAGCTGTTTTTT CASSVRGGTGELFF
- - TRBJ2-4 TRBV12-2 TGTGCAAGTCGCTTGACTCGCGCCAAAAACATTCAGTACTTC CASRLTRAKNIQYF
- TRBD2 TRBJ2-2 TRBV9 TGTGCCAGCAGCGTAGGGATAGGGACTAGCGGAAAGAACACCGGGGAGCTGTTTTTT CASSVGIGTSGKNTGELFF
- - TRBJ2-2 TRBV12-5 TGTGCTAGTGGTTTGGAAAAGGCCGGGGAGCTGTTTTTT CASGLEKAGELFF
- - TRBJ1-6 TRBV6-5 TGTGCCAGCAGTTACTCGCAGAATTCACCCCTCCACTTT CASSYSQNSPLHF
- - TRBJ2-3 TRBV18 TGTGCCAGCTCACCACGGAGCGTAGATACGCAGTATTTT CASSPRSVDTQYF